Given below is one TCR beta chain in context. This entry belongs to a study of blood T cell repertoires in COVID-19. Method: immunoSEQ multiplex PCR; TCRdb's copy keeps in-frame clones and lacks some. The sample consists of 100,000 or so clones, roughly 82% of them appearing once. The TCR originated in a man between 65 and 85 years old with active or convalescent COVID-19. Sequenced: peripheral blood.

The CDR3: CASSLGFGPGRRNEQFF. CDR3 coding DNA: TGTGCCAGCAGCCTAGGTTTCGGTCCAGGCCGACGAAATGAGCAGTTCTTC. The chain carries TRBV3-1 (or the pseudogene TRBV3-2) and TRBJ2-1; D uncertain. Germline values: CDR1 LGHDT, CDR2 YNNKEL (reference sequence). The CDR3 sequence is 17 residues long. Trimming took 4 bases from V and 7 from J, leaving 23 bases between them.